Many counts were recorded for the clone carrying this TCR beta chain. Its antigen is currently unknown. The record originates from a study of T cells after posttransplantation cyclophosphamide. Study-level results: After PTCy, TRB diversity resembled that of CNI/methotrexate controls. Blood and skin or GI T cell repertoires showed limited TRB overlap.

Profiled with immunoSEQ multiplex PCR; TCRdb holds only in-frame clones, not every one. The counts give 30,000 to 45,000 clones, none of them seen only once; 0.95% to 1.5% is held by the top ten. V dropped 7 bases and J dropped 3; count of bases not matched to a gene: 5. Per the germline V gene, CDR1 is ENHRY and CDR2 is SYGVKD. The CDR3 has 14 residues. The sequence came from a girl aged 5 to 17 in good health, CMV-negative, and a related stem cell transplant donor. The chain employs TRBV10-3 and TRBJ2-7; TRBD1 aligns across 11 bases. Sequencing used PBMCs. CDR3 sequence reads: CAITPDRGRYEQYF. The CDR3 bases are TGTGCCATCACCCCGGACAGGGGGCGCTACGAGCAGTACTTC.